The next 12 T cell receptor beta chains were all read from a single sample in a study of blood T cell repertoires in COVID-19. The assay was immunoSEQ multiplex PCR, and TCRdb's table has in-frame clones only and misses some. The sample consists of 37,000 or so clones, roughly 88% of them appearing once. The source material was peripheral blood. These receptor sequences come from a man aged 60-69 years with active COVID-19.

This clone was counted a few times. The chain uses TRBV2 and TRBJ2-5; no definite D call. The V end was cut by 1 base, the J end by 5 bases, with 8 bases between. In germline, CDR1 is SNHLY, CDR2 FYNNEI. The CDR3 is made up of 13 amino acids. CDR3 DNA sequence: TGTGCCAGCAGTGAAGGTAGTTGGGAGACCCAGTACTTC. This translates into CASSEGSWETQYF.

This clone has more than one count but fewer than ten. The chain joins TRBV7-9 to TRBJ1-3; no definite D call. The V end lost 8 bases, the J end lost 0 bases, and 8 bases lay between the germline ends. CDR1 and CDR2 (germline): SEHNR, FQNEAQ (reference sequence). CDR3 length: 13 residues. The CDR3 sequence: CASQQFSGNTIYF. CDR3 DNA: TGTGCCAGCCAACAGTTCTCTGGAAACACCATATATTTT.

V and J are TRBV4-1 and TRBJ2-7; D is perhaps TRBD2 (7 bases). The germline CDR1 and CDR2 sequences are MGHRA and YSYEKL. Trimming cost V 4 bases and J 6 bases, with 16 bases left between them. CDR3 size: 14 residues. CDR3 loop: CASSLGGAPGEQYF. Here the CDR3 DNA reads TGCGCCAGCAGCCTTGGGGGGGCCCCGGGCGAGCAGTACTTC.

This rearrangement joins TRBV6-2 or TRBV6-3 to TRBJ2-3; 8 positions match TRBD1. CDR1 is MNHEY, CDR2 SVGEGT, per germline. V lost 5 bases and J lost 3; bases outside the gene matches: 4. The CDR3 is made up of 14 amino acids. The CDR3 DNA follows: TGTGCCAGCAGTCCGGGACAGGCGACAGATACGCAGTATTTT. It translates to CASSPGQATDTQYF.

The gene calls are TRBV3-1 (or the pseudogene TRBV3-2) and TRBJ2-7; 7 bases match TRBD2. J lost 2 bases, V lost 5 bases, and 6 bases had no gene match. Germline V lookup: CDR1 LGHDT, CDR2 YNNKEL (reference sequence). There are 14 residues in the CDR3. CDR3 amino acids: CASSIGLGTYEQYF. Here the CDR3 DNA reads TGTGCCAGCAGCATAGGACTAGGTACCTACGAGCAGTACTTC.

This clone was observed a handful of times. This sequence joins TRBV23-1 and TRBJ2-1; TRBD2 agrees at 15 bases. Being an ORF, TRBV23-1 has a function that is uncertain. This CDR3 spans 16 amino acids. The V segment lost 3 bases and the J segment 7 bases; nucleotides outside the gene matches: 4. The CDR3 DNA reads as TGCGCCAGCAGTCACGGGACTAGCGGGAGGACGAATGAGCAGTTCTTC. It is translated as CASSHGTSGRTNEQFF.

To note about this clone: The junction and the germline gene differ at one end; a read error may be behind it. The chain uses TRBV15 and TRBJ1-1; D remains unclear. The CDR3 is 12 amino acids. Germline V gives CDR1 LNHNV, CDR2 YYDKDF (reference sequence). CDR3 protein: CATSRGERVALF. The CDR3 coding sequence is TGTGCCACCAGCAGAGGAGAACGAGTCGCTCTCTTT. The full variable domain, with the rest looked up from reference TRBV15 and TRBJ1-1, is DAMVIQNPRYQVTQFGKPVTLSCSQTLNHNVMYWYQQKSSQAPKLLFHYYDKDFNNEADTPDNFQSRRPNTSFCFLDIRSPGLGDTAMYLCATSRGERVALFGQGTRLTVV.

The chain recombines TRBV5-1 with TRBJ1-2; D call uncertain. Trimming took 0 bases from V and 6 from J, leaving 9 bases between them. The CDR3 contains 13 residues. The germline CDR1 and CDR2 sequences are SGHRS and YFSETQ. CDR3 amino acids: CASSLGGYDGYTF. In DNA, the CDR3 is TGCGCCAGCAGCTTGGGAGGGTACGATGGCTACACCTTC.

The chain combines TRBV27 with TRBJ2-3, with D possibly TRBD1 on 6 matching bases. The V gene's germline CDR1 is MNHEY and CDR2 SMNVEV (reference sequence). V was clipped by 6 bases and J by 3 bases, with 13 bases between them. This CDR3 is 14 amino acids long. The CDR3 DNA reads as TGTGCCAGCAGAACGTTCAGGGGTACAGATACGCAGTATTTT. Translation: CASRTFRGTDTQYF.

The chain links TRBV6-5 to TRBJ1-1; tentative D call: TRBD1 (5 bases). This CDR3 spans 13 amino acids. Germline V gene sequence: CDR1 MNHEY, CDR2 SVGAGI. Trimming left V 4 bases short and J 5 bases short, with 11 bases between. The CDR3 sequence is CASSSLTVTEAFF. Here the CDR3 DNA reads TGTGCCAGCAGTTCCCTGACAGTTACTGAAGCTTTCTTT.

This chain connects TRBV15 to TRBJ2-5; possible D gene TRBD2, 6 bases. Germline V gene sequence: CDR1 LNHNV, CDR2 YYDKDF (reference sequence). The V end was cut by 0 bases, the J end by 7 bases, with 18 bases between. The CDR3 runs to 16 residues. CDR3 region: CATSREVGGNLRTQYF. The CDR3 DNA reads TGTGCCACCAGCAGAGAGGTGGGAGGCAACCTCCGGACCCAGTACTTC.

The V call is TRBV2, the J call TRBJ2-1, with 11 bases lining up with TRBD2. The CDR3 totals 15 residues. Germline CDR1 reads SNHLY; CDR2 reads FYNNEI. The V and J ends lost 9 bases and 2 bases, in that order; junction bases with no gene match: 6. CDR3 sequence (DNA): TGTGCCAGTTCCCCACTAGCGGGAGCCTACAATGAGCAGTTCTTC. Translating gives CASSPLAGAYNEQFF.